The following is a T cell receptor beta chain sequence with its context. After removal of 4 bases from V and 4 bases from J, the junction contained 2 bases not matched to a gene. This CDR3 comprises 13 residues. From germline, CDR1 is SGHKS and CDR2 YYEKEE (reference sequence). Profiling relied on immunoSEQ multiplex PCR, and the TCRdb table lists in-frame clones only, not all of them. The repertoire includes some 140,000 clones, 88% of them detected once, and approximately 2.3% sits in the top ten. The data originate from a study of blood T cell repertoires in COVID-19. As for the study in general: Sites across the United States, Italy and Spain contributed samples from acute and convalescent COVID-19.

Material: peripheral blood. The chain joins TRBV5-5 to TRBJ1-2; 9 bases are shared with TRBD1. The TCR comes from a man in his 70s with active COVID-19. The CDR3 nucleotides are TGTGCCAGCAGCACGACAGGGGGCTATGGCTACACCTTC. Translation gives CASSTTGGYGYTF.